What follows are 28 T cell receptor beta chains derived from one specimen sequenced in a study of CXCR3-negative and CXCR3-positive naive CD8 T cells. Regarding the study as a whole: For CXCR3-positive naive cells, TRB CDR3s were more hydrophobic than those of CXCR3-negative naive cells.

5' RACE with UMI labels generated the TRB cDNA libraries. Each CDR3 protein gets one entry in TCRdb, which reprocessed the 5' RACE reads and gives no DNA. Its table records 130,000 to 150,000 distinct CDR3 sequences. For these TCRs, the target antigens are not known. Material: naive CXCR3+ CD8+ T cells from blood. Subset denoted: CD45RO-CCR7+CD27+CD95- naive CD8+ T cells expressing CXCR3 (TNR3+). The receptors here all came from a human donor in good health. Some clones in this sample may be carry-over from other donors' samples.

This chain's CDR3 is CASSLVVVEQYF. The chain employs TRBV11-2 and TRBJ2-7. From germline, CDR1 is SGHAT and CDR2 FQNNGV. This CDR3 is built from 12 residues.

This chain uses TRBV4-1 with TRBJ2-3. Germline V gene sequence: CDR1 MGHRA, CDR2 YSYEKL. This CDR3 is built from 15 residues. Here the CDR3 reads CASSQDPDLTDTQYF.

V gene TRBV6-6 combines with J gene TRBJ2-1; TCRdb's D call of TRBD1 is untestable without DNA. The CDR3 covers 15 residues. Germline CDR1 reads MNHNY; CDR2 reads SVGAGI (reference sequence). The CDR3 here is CASSPSGDNYNEQFF.

V gene TRBV7-9 combines with J gene TRBJ1-5; TCRdb gives TRBD1 as the D gene, but with no DNA this cannot be confirmed. The CDR3 is made up of 17 amino acids. Germline assignment: CDR1 SEHNR and CDR2 FQNEAQ (reference sequence). CDR3 sequence reads: CASSLGEKGGRNQPQHF. Combining the CDR3 with reference TRBV7-9 and TRBJ1-5 gives the whole variable domain DTGVSQNPRHKITKRGQNVTFRCDPISEHNRLYWYRQTLGQGPEFLTYFQNEAQLEKSRLLSDRFSAERPKGSFSTLEIQRTEQGDSAMYLCASSLGEKGGRNQPQHFGDGTRLSIL.

V and J are TRBV5-1 and TRBJ2-7; TCRdb's D call, TRBD1, is unchecked because there is no DNA. Germline V CDR1 and CDR2: SGHRS, YFSETQ. The CDR3 runs to 12 residues. CDR3 sequence: CASSFQGYEQYF.

This chain uses TRBV4-1 with TRBJ1-1; TCRdb indicates TRBD1, and absent DNA this call remains unverified. The germline CDR1 and CDR2 sequences are MGHRA and YSYEKL. This CDR3 spans 16 amino acids. CDR3: CASSQRDRERNTEAFF.

The chain employs TRBV12-3 or TRBV12-4 and TRBJ2-5; lacking DNA, the TRBD2 call made by TCRdb goes unchecked. The CDR3 consists of 14 residues. The CDR3 region is CASTQEGLAETQYF.

The V call is TRBV29-1, the J call TRBJ2-1. The germline V gene encodes CDR1 SQVTM and CDR2 ANQGSEA. The CDR3 runs 16 residues. The CDR3 spells CSVVKMATGTYNEQFF.

This chain uses TRBV20-1 with TRBJ2-2; there is no DNA to check the TCRdb D call of TRBD2. This CDR3 is built from 14 residues. Germline CDR1 and CDR2: DFQATT and SNEGSKA (reference sequence). CDR3 sequence reads: CSAPGLADTGELFF.

The chain recombines TRBV24-1 with TRBJ2-3; the TCRdb D gene call, TRBD1, has no DNA to confirm it. The CDR3 is 17 amino acids. Per the germline V gene, CDR1 is KGHDR and CDR2 is SFDVKD. CDR3 protein: CATSDTGRQEFTDTQYF.

The rearrangement joins TRBV29-1 to TRBJ2-7. The CDR3 has 11 residues. The germline gives CDR1 SQVTM, CDR2 ANQGSEA. The CDR3 is CSVPGSYEQYF.

V usage is TRBV19 and J usage is TRBJ1-5; TCRdb gives TRBD1 as the D gene, but with no DNA this cannot be confirmed. The CDR3 has 17 residues. From germline, CDR1 is LNHDA and CDR2 SQIVND (reference sequence). The CDR3 sequence: CASSAHDTGYSNQPQHF.

V gene TRBV25-1 combines with J gene TRBJ2-2; TCRdb lists TRBD1, though no DNA is available to test this call. Per the germline V gene, CDR1 is MGHDK and CDR2 is SYGVNS. This CDR3 is built from 15 residues. The CDR3 spells CASSPSAGGTGELFF. The full variable domain, completed using reference TRBV25-1 and TRBJ2-2, is EADIYQTPRYLVIGTGKKITLECSQTMGHDKMYWYQQDPGMELHLIHYSYGVNSTEKGDLSSESTVSRIRTEHFPLTLESARPSHTSQYLCASSPSAGGTGELFFGEGSRLTVL.

The gene calls are TRBV14 and TRBJ2-5; the TRBD1 assignment by TCRdb is unverifiable without DNA. This CDR3 has 17 residues. Per the germline V gene, CDR1 is SGHDN and CDR2 is FVKESK. The CDR3 protein is CASSQDTSSGRGETQYF. The whole variable domain, filled in from reference TRBV14 and TRBJ2-5, reads EAGVTQFPSHSVIEKGQTVTLRCDPISGHDNLYWYRRVMGKEIKFLLHFVKESKQDESGMPNNRFLAERTGGTYSTLKVQPAELEDSGVYFCASSQDTSSGRGETQYFGPGTRLLVL.

The rearrangement links TRBV29-1 to TRBJ1-2; with no DNA, the TCRdb D assignment of TRBD1 cannot be verified. This CDR3 spans 15 amino acids. Germline CDR1 and CDR2: SQVTM and ANQGSEA. The CDR3 is CSAPNPGRLNYGYTF.

The genes are TRBV6-1 and TRBJ1-5. CDR1 MNHNS and CDR2 SASEGT come from the germline V gene. This CDR3 contains 13 residues. CDR3 sequence: CASGTFSNQPQHF.

This chain links TRBV10-3 with TRBJ2-2. The CDR3 spans 14 residues. CDR1 and CDR2 (germline): ENHRY, SYGVKD. The CDR3 sequence: CAISDRTNTGELFF.

CDR3 sequence reads: CASSRREGLNPYEQYF. This chain uses TRBV7-9 with TRBJ2-7; TCRdb returns TRBD2, unconfirmable since there is no DNA. Germline V gene lookup returns CDR1 SEHNR and CDR2 FQNEAQ (reference sequence). The CDR3 loop spans 16 amino acids.

This chain connects TRBV7-3 to TRBJ2-1. Looked up from germline, CDR1 is SGHTA and CDR2 is FQGTGA. The CDR3 has 14 amino acids. The CDR3 spells CASSPRLGFDEQLF. The whole variable domain, filled in from reference TRBV7-3 and TRBJ2-1, reads GAGVSQTPSNKVTEKGKYVELRCDPISGHTALYWYRQSLGQGPEFLIYFQGTGAADDSGLPNDRFFAVRPEGSVSTLKIQRTERGDSAVYLCASSPRLGFDEQLFGPGTRLTVL.

V gene TRBV7-8 combines with J gene TRBJ2-2. Germline assignment: CDR1 SGHVS and CDR2 FQNEAQ. The CDR3 runs 16 residues. CDR3 residues: CASSYSARIDAGELFF.

This rearrangement joins TRBV2 to TRBJ2-1; TCRdb picks TRBD2, but there is no DNA to check that call. Per the germline V gene, CDR1 is SNHLY and CDR2 is FYNNEI. The CDR3 spans 14 residues. CDR3 region: CASSEGRLAGEQFF.

The V call is TRBV7-6, the J call TRBJ2-3; there is no DNA to check the TCRdb D call of TRBD1. Germline V lookup: CDR1 SGHVS, CDR2 FNYEAQ. This CDR3 comprises 12 residues. The chain's CDR3 is CASSYREDTQYF. The complete variable domain, with remaining parts taken from reference TRBV7-6 and TRBJ2-3, reads GAGVSQSPRYKVTKRGQDVALRCDPISGHVSLYWYRQALGQGPEFLTYFNYEAQQDKSGLPNDRFSAERPEGSISTLTIQRTEQRDSAMYRCASSYREDTQYFGPGTRLTVL.

The chain carries TRBV27 and TRBJ1-2. The CDR3 has 15 amino acids. The germline gives CDR1 MNHEY, CDR2 SMNVEV (reference sequence). The CDR3 loop reads CASSLSVQSNYGYTF.

The rearrangement uses TRBV6-2 or TRBV6-3 and TRBJ2-1; absent DNA, TCRdb's TRBD1 call cannot be checked. Looked up from germline, CDR1 is MNHEY and CDR2 is SVGEGT. The CDR3 has 13 amino acids. CDR3 loop: CATATGIYNEQFF.

The V gene is TRBV7-9, the J gene TRBJ2-1; lacking DNA, the TRBD2 call made by TCRdb goes unchecked. The CDR3 is 16 amino acids. The germline CDR1 and CDR2 sequences are SEHNR and FQNEAQ (reference sequence). This chain's CDR3 is CASSLAGLAGLNEQFF.

The chain employs TRBV7-9 and TRBJ1-1. Germline assignment: CDR1 SEHNR and CDR2 FQNEAQ (reference sequence). The CDR3 runs 15 residues. The CDR3 loop is CATNHQRGRDTEAFF. The complete variable domain, with remaining parts taken from reference TRBV7-9 and TRBJ1-1, reads DTGVSQNPRHKITKRGQNVTFRCDPISEHNRLYWYRQTLGQGPEFLTYFQNEAQLEKSRLLSDRFSAERPKGSFSTLEIQRTEQGDSAMYLCATNHQRGRDTEAFFGQGTRLTVV.

The V and J genes are TRBV29-1 and TRBJ1-1. CDR1 and CDR2 (germline): SQVTM, ANQGSEA. The CDR3 contains 11 residues. CDR3 protein: CSVPRGGEAFF.

The chain is built from TRBV29-1 and TRBJ2-7; TCRdb selects TRBD1, and the lack of DNA leaves this call unchecked. Germline V gives CDR1 SQVTM, CDR2 ANQGSEA. The length of the CDR3 is 13 residues. CDR3 loop: CSVDLGQAYEQYF.